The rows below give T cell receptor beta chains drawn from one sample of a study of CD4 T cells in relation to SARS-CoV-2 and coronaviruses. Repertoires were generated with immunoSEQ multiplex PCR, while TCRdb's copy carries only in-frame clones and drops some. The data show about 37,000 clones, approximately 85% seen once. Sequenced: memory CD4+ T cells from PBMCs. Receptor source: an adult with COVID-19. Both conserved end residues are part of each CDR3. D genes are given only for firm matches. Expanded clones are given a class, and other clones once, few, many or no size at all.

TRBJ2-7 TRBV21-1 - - TGTGCCAGCAGCAAAGCGACTAGCGGCAGCGCCCTATCCTACGAGCAGTACTTC CASSKATSGSALSYEQYF
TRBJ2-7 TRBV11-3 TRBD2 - TGTGCCAGCAGCTCGGGAGGTGTGCAGTACTTC CASSSGGVQYF
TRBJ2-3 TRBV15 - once TGTGCCACCAGCAGAGGGGGGGTAAATTGGGGCACAGATACGCAGTATTTT CATSRGGVNWGTDTQYF
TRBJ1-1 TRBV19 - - TGTGCCAGTAGTATCCAAGGCTGGGGGCTGAACACTGAAGCTTTCTTT CASSIQGWGLNTEAFF
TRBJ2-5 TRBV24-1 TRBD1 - TGTGCCACCAGTGATAAAGACAGGGACCCCGAGACCCAGTACTTC CATSDKDRDPETQYF
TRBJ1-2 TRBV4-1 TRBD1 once TGCGCCAGCAGCCCACACTACAAAAAGTCGCCAGGGGGGATCTATGGCTACACCTTC CASSPHYKKSPGGIYGYTF
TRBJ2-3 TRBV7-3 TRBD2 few TGTGCCAGCAGCCGTCTAGCGGGAGGCGCAGATACGCAGTATTTT CASSRLAGGADTQYF
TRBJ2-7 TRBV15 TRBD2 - TGTGCCACCAGCAGAGATCGTTTTAGTTTGGCGGGAGTTATTTATGTCGAGCAGTACTTC CATSRDRFSLAGVIYVEQYF
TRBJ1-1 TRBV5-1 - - TGCGCCAGCAGCTTGGGGGCGAACCCTGAAGCTTTCTTT CASSLGANPEAFF
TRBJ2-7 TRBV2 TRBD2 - TGTGCCAGCGGCGCTAGCGGGATTATCCACGAGCAGTACTTC CASGASGIIHEQYF
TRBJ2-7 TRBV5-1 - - TGCGCCAGCAGCTTGGGCGGATCCCGTACCTACGAGCAGTACTTC CASSLGGSRTYEQYF
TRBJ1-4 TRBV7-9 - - TGTGCCAGCAGCCCTAGCCAACAGGGCCGGAGAGAAAAACTGTTTTTT CASSPSQQGRREKLFF
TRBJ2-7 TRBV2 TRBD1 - TGTGCCAGCATTCCGGGGACAGGATATTCCGAGCAGTACTTC CASIPGTGYSEQYF
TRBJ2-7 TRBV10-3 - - TGTGCCATCGGTGCTGGCTCTATCTACGAGCAGTACTTC CAIGAGSIYEQYF
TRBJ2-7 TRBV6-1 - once TGTGCCAGCAGTGCGAACTACGAGCAGTACTTC CASSANYEQYF
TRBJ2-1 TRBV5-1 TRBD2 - TGCGCCAGCAGCCGTTCTAGCGGCCTATACAATGAGCAGTTCTTC CASSRSSGLYNEQFF
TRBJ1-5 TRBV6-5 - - TGTGCCAGCAGAGGGGGAGGGACGGATCAGCCCCAGCATTTT CASRGGGTDQPQHF